The T cell receptor (beta chain) under discussion was sequenced for a study of T cell changes during pregnancy in multiple sclerosis. Only in-frame clones appear in the TCRdb table, and some are missing; sequencing was by immunoSEQ multiplex PCR. The data show 30,000 to 40,000 clones, with 90% to 95% seen just once and 0.45% to 0.55% held by the top ten. This TCR was recovered from a female donor in good health, enrolled as a control in a pregnancy study. The sample was CD4+ T cells from peripheral blood mononuclear cells, taken in the third trimester of pregnancy.

The chain's CDR3 is CASRGHRVSVNRGNTEAFF. Here the CDR3 DNA reads TGTGCCAGCAGAGGCCACAGGGTCTCCGTGAATAGAGGGAACACTGAAGCTTTCTTT. The rearrangement uses TRBV27 and TRBJ1-1; tentatively, D is TRBD1 (6 bases). The CDR3 sequence is 19 residues long. The V gene's germline CDR1 is MNHEY and CDR2 SMNVEV (reference sequence). With 6 bases removed from V and 1 base from J, the gap between germline ends came to 27 bases.